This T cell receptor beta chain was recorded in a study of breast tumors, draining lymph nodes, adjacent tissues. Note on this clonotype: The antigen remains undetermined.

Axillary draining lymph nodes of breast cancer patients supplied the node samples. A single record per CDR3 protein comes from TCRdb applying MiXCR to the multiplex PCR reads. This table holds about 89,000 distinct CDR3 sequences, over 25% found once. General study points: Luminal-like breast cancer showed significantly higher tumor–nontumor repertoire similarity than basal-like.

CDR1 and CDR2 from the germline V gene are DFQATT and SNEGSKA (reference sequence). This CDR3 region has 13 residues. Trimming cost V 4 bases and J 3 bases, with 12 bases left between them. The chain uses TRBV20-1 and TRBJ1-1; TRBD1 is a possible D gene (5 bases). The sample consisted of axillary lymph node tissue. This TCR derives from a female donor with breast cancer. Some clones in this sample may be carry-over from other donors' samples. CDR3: CSAKTGFYTEAFF. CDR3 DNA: TGCAGTGCTAAAACAGGCTTTTACACTGAAGCTTTCTTT.